This T cell receptor (beta chain) was captured by sequencing in a study of T cells in Graves' hyperthyroidism and ophthalmopathy. The study, taken as a whole, reports: From stable hyperthyroidism, ophthalmopathy was set apart by a 13 V-J model. Appearing also in blood were most of the thyroid clonotypes expanded above 0.001.

A NOSPECS grade of at least 4, a Clinical Activity Score of at least 3 and duration under 3 months were recorded in ophthalmopathy patients. PBMCs were sourced from less than 12 ml fresh peripheral blood. The table lists this clonotype with many counts. Its antigen is still unknown. V was pared by 5 bases and J by 1 base, with 8 bases of the junction left unmatched. From germline, CDR1 is SGHVS and CDR2 FQNEAQ. The length of the CDR3 is 17 residues. Researchers amplified the TCR beta CDR3 regions from RNA transcripts. The TCR CDR3 first-round RT-PCR relied on the HTBI primer set. TCRdb re-called the multiplex PCR reads through MiXCR, storing one row per CDR3 protein. The profile shows 200,000 to 250,000 distinct CDR3 sequences, around 17% of them singletons.

The J gene is TRBJ2-1, the V gene TRBV7-8, with TRBD2 identical over 10 bases. This receptor was identified in a young woman with Graves' ophthalmopathy. Sequenced material: blood. In DNA form, the CDR3 reads TGTGCCAGCAGCAGAAAGGCTAGCGGGGGTTCCTACAATGAGCAGTTCTTC. It encodes CASSRKASGGSYNEQFF.